This entry lists 9 T cell receptor beta chains sequenced from one sample in a study of blood T cell repertoires in COVID-19. This table comes from immunoSEQ multiplex PCR, and its TCRdb copy is limited to in-frame clones, with some not included. The table shows some 300,000 clones, with around 86% occurring only once. Sequencing was done on a sample of PBMCs or T cells enriched from blood (not recorded which). The receptors were sampled from a woman in her 40s who had recovered from COVID-19.

This clone was recorded only once. This chain links TRBV4-1 with TRBJ1-2; no reliable D call. This CDR3 region has 14 residues. With 1 base removed from V and 2 bases from J, the gap between germline ends came to 8 bases. Germline V gene lookup returns CDR1 MGHRA and CDR2 YSYEKL. The CDR3 sequence: CASSQVPGNYGYTF. CDR3 nucleotide sequence: TGCGCCAGCAGCCAAGTCCCGGGAAACTATGGCTACACCTTC.

The rearrangement uses TRBV12-3 or TRBV12-4 and TRBJ1-2, with TRBD1 matching 7 bases. Unmatched junction bases numbered 5, after V lost 5 bases and J lost 5 bases. The CDR3 totals 13 residues. DNA of the CDR3: TGTGCCAGCAGTCCACAGGGGAGTTATGGCTACACCTTC. Translated: CASSPQGSYGYTF.

This clone is a singleton in its sample. The chain joins TRBV6-2 or TRBV6-3 to TRBJ2-7, with TRBD1 identical over 12 bases. There are 15 residues in the CDR3. The J segment lost 6 bases and the V segment lost 5 bases, leaving 8 bases of the junction unmatched. In germline, CDR1 is MNHEY, CDR2 SVGEGT. CDR3 protein: CASSNGRDRGREQYF. As DNA, the CDR3 is TGTGCCAGCAGTAACGGGAGGGACAGGGGGCGCGAGCAGTACTTC.

This sequence joins TRBV5-4 and TRBJ2-3; a possible D gene is TRBD2 (6 bases). CDR3 size: 16 residues. CDR1 and CDR2 (germline): SGHNT, YYREEE (reference sequence). V was clipped by 5 bases and J by 3 bases, with 19 bases between them. The CDR3 nucleotides read TGTGCCAGCAGTCCACGTAGCGGCTCGATGACAGATACGCAGTATTTT. Its translation is CASSPRSGSMTDTQYF.

The chain combines TRBV18 with TRBJ2-1; TRBD1 agrees at 9 bases. Trimming cost V 2 bases and J 10 bases; bases outside gene matches: 6. Germline CDR1 is KGHSH and CDR2 is LQKENI. This CDR3 contains 14 residues. CDR3 loop: CASSPNRDRVEQFF. CDR3 nucleotide sequence: TGTGCCAGCTCACCAAACCGGGACAGGGTCGAGCAGTTCTTC.

The V gene is TRBV5-4, the J gene TRBJ2-7; TRBD1 matches at 8 bases. Germline CDR1 reads SGHNT; CDR2 reads YYREEE (reference sequence). CDR3 length equals 13 residues. After removal of 4 bases from V and 3 bases from J, the junction contained 3 bases not matched to a gene. The CDR3 DNA reads as TGTGCCAGCAGCCCGGGACAGGTCTACGAGCAGTACTTC. Residues: CASSPGQVYEQYF.

V is TRBV5-4 and J is TRBJ2-1, with 7 nucleotides matching TRBD2. CDR3 length: 14 residues. V shed 0 bases, J shed 9 bases, and the junction held 6 bases outside the gene matches. CDR1 and CDR2 from the germline V gene are SGHNT and YYREEE (reference sequence). The CDR3: CASSLVGGSGEQFF. The CDR3 bases are TGTGCCAGCAGCTTGGTCGGCGGGAGTGGTGAGCAGTTCTTC.

This clone was recorded only once. V usage is TRBV5-1 and J usage is TRBJ2-1; 9 bases map to TRBD2. CDR3 size: 17 residues. Trimming removed 0 bases from V and 4 bases from J; junction bases left unmatched: 8. CDR1 SGHRS and CDR2 YFSETQ come from the germline V gene. The CDR3 DNA reads as TGCGCCAGCAGCTTGGCCTCGCGGGGGGGCTTATACAATGAGCAGTTCTTC. Translation gives CASSLASRGGLYNEQFF. The full variable domain, with the rest looked up from reference TRBV5-1 and TRBJ2-1, is KAGVTQTPRYLIKTRGQQVTLSCSPISGHRSVSWYQQTPGQGLQFLFEYFSETQRNKGNFPGRFSGRQFSNSRSEMNVSTLELGDSALYLCASSLASRGGLYNEQFFGPGTRLTVL.

This chain uses TRBV5-1 with TRBJ2-5, with D perhaps matching TRBD2 (6 bases). Trimming stripped 4 bases from V and 5 bases from J, with 12 bases between. Germline CDR1 reads SGHRS; CDR2 reads YFSETQ. The CDR3 sequence is 13 residues long. The CDR3 DNA sequence: TGCGCCAGCAGCGGGCGGGGTCGCGAGACCCAGTACTTC. Its translation is CASSGRGRETQYF.